The rows below give T cell receptor beta chains drawn from one sample of a study of response to subunit inactivated influenza vaccine. TCRdb re-analysed the RT-PCR reads in MiXCR, keeping a single row per CDR3 protein. The sample lists about 650,000 distinct CDR3 sequences, more than 15% occurring once. Sample: PBMCs from blood, taken about 11 days after vaccination. These TCRs come from a man aged 50-59 years who received an inactivated influenza vaccine. Both conserved end residues are part of each CDR3. A D gene is named only where the DNA matches it firmly. The listing skips clone size in some rows; elsewhere it reads once, few, many or a size class.

CDR3 protein | CDR3 DNA | clone size | J gene | CDR3 length | D gene | V gene
CASSQEETGTLEKLFF | TGTGCCAGCAGCCAAGAAGAAACCGGGACACTCGAAAAACTGTTTTTT | few | TRBJ1-4 | 16 | NA | TRBV4-2
CATSREVAGKVSGANVLTF | TGTGCCACCAGCAGAGAAGTAGCGGGGAAAGTCTCTGGGGCCAACGTCCTGACTTTC | few | TRBJ2-6 | 19 | TRBD2 | TRBV15
CASSFSGDRTDTQYF | TGCGCCAGCAGCTTCAGCGGGGACCGCACAGATACGCAGTATTTT | many | TRBJ2-3 | 15 | TRBD2 | TRBV5-1
CASSQQIGTPWDEQFF | TGCGCCAGCAGCCAACAGATCGGGACTCCATGGGATGAGCAGTTCTTC | few | TRBJ2-1 | 16 | NA | TRBV4-3
CASTVEAGLLEQYF | TGTGCCAGCACGGTGGAAGCAGGGCTCCTGGAGCAGTACTTC | NA | TRBJ2-7 | 14 | NA | TRBV28
CAWSVQTRKLFF | TGTGCCTGGAGTGTACAAACACGAAAACTGTTTTTT | NA | TRBJ1-4 | 12 | NA | TRBV30
CASSLVAGGNEQFF | TGTGCCAGCAGCTTAGTCGCGGGGGGCAATGAGCAGTTCTTC | many | TRBJ2-1 | 14 | TRBD2 | TRBV7-2
CASRPDTQGAQYF | TGCGCCAGCAGACCAGACACTCAGGGGGCGCAGTATTTT | few | TRBJ2-3 | 13 | TRBD1 | TRBV5-1
CASGPAEANSPLHF | TGTGCCAGCGGTCCTGCTGAGGCTAATTCACCCCTCCACTTT | few | TRBJ1-6 | 14 | NA | TRBV9
CASSYPLAGDRNEQFF | TGTGCCAGCAGTTACCCTTTAGCGGGAGATAGAAATGAGCAGTTCTTC | NA | TRBJ2-1 | 16 | TRBD2 | TRBV6-2/TRBV6-3
CASSPGTDNEQFF | TGTGCCAGCAGCCCAGGGACAGACAATGAGCAGTTCTTC | NA | TRBJ2-1 | 13 | TRBD1 | TRBV5-6
CASSQGLGVVQYF | TGCGCCAGCAGCCAGGGGCTGGGTGTTGTGCAGTACTTC | NA | TRBJ2-7 | 13 | NA | TRBV4-1
CASRQGTDNQPQHF | TGTGCCAGCAGACAGGGAACGGACAATCAGCCCCAGCATTTT | NA | TRBJ1-5 | 14 | NA | TRBV12-3/TRBV12-4